This is a list of T cell receptor beta chains from one sample in a study of beta chain features in type 1 diabetes. Assay: immunoSEQ multiplex PCR; the TCRdb copy retains only in-frame clones and omits some. The sample lists about 220,000 clones, 11% seen once, with 1% to 1.5% in the top ten. Source material: central memory CD4+ T cells from blood. The receptor source for this set is a young man in good health. Each CDR3 is given with its conserved first and last residue. The D gene is left open where the match is weak. Not all rows give a size; the values are once, few, many and, for expanded clones, a class.

d_call j_call clone_size v_call cdr3_aa cdr3_nt
TRBD2 TRBJ2-3 few TRBV6-5 CASSYGGGADTQYF TGTGCCAGCAGTTATGGGGGAGGGGCAGATACGCAGTATTTT
TRBD1 TRBJ2-7 - TRBV27 CASSLTTGVSEQYF TGTGCCAGCAGTCTAACGACAGGGGTAAGCGAGCAGTACTTC
- TRBJ2-1 - TRBV18 CASSTNGGRMNEQFF TGTGCCAGCTCAACTAACGGGGGTAGGATGAATGAGCAGTTCTTC
- TRBJ2-1 - TRBV5-6 CASSLAQYNEQFF TGTGCCAGCAGCTTGGCCCAGTACAATGAGCAGTTCTTC
- TRBJ2-5 many TRBV7-2 CASSIKWGQETQYF TGTGCCAGCAGCATAAAGTGGGGACAAGAGACCCAGTACTTC
- TRBJ2-5 - TRBV28 CASRRGAGETQYF TGTGCCAGCAGAAGAGGAGCGGGAGAGACCCAGTACTTC
- TRBJ2-5 - TRBV28 CASSLPGAETQYF TGTGCCAGCAGTTTACCAGGGGCCGAGACCCAGTACTTC
- TRBJ2-7 - TRBV27 CASTSLYEQYF TGTGCCAGTACCAGCCTCTACGAGCAGTACTTC
- TRBJ1-1 - TRBV2 CASSATRAFF TGTGCCAGCAGTGCGACACGAGCTTTCTTT
- TRBJ2-3 - TRBV28 CASSFLPDTQYF TGTGCCAGCAGTTTCCTACCAGATACGCAGTATTTT
- TRBJ2-5 - TRBV6-6 CASSVEYQETQYF TGTGCCAGCAGTGTAGAGTACCAAGAGACCCAGTACTTC
- TRBJ2-5 many TRBV2 CASSVEGETQYF TGTGCCAGCAGTGTGGAGGGAGAGACCCAGTACTTC
- TRBJ2-5 many TRBV7-2 CASSLNSGSIQETQYF TGTGCCAGCAGCTTGAACTCCGGGAGCATACAAGAGACCCAGTACTTC
- TRBJ2-3 few TRBV6-5 CASRWGTDTQYF TGTGCCAGCAGATGGGGAACAGATACGCAGTATTTT
- TRBJ1-2 - TRBV2 CASSRDFNYGYTF TGTGCCAGCAGTAGGGACTTTAACTATGGCTACACCTTC
- TRBJ2-7 few TRBV7-2 CASRSTYEQYF TGTGCCAGCAGGTCTACCTACGAGCAGTACTTC
- TRBJ1-5 - TRBV30 CAWSGGQDNQPQHF TGTGCCTGGAGTGGTGGGCAGGACAATCAGCCCCAGCATTTT
- TRBJ2-5 many TRBV29-1 CSVGTRQETQYF TGCAGCGTCGGGACAAGACAAGAGACCCAGTACTTC
- TRBJ2-7 - TRBV30 CAWTSSYEQYF TGTGCCTGGACTTCGTCCTACGAGCAGTACTTC
- TRBJ2-5 few TRBV7-3 CASSPGRQETQYF TGTGCCAGCAGCCCGGGTCGGCAAGAGACCCAGTACTTC
TRBD2 TRBJ2-5 many TRBV2 CASTTAGGPRETQYF TGTGCCAGTACCACAGCGGGAGGGCCGAGGGAGACCCAGTACTTC
TRBD2 TRBJ2-7 - TRBV5-4 CASSLAGGTGEQYF TGTGCCAGCAGCTTGGCCGGGGGGACGGGTGAGCAGTACTTC
TRBD1 TRBJ2-7 - TRBV5-1 CASSYGQGDEQYF TGCGCCAGCAGCTACGGACAGGGGGACGAGCAGTACTTC
- TRBJ2-6 - TRBV5-6 CASKAANSGANVLTF TGTGCCAGCAAGGCAGCGAACTCTGGGGCCAACGTCCTGACTTTC